This T cell receptor beta chain was sequenced for a study of T cell responses to AZD1222 COVID-19 vaccine. On this clone itself: Its specificity is unknown.

Study-wide results and limits: It was only after the peak T cell response that any repertoires were sampled. Spike-specific TCR breadth and depth both grew after two AZD1222 doses. Nearly half of the spike-specific TCRs reportedly recognize variant regions that carry no mutations.

Second-dose intervals of approximately 4 or approximately 12 weeks were pooled. The protocol was immunoSEQ multiplex PCR, while the TCRdb copy is restricted to in-frame clones and leaves out a portion. Among tens of thousands of clones listed, around 93% were seen once. The receptor comes from an adult who received the AZD1222 COVID-19 vaccine. The sequencing used peripheral blood, collected 28 days after the second AZD1222 dose.

This CDR3 is CASSPVQETQYF. The CDR3 nucleotides are TGTGCCAGCTCACCGGTCCAAGAGACCCAGTACTTC. The chain recombines TRBV18 with TRBJ2-5; D gene uncertain. The CDR3 sequence is 12 residues long. Trimming stripped 3 bases from V and 1 base from J, with 3 bases between. CDR1 KGHSH and CDR2 LQKENI come from the germline V gene. The complete variable domain, with remaining parts taken from reference TRBV18 and TRBJ2-5, reads NAGVMQNPRHLVRRRGQEARLRCSPMKGHSHVYWYRQLPEEGLKFMVYLQKENIIDESGMPKERFSAEFPKEGPSILRIQQVVRGDSAAYFCASSPVQETQYFGPGTRLLVL.